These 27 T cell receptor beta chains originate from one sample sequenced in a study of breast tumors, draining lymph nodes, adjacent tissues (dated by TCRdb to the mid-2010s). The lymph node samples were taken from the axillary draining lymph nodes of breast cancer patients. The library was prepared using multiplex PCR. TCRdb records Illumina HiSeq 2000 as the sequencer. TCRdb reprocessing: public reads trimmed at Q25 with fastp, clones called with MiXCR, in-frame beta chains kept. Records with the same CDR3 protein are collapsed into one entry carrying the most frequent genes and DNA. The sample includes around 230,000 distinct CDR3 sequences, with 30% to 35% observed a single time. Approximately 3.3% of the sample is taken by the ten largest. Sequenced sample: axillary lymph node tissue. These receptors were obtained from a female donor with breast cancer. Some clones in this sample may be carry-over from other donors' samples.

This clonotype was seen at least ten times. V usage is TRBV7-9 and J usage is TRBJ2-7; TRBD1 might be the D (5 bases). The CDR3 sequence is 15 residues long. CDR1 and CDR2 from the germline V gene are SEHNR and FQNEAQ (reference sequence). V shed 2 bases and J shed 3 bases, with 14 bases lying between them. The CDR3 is CASSLTAGQNYEQYF. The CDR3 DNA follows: TGTGCCAGCAGCTTAACGGCTGGACAAAACTACGAGCAGTACTTC.

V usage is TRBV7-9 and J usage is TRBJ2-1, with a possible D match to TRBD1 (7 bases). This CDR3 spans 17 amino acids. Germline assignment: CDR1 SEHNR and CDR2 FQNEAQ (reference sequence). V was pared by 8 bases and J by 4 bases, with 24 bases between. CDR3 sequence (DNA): TGTGCCAGCGGCCCGATATCAGGGGGGTCCCGTTACAATGAGCAGTTCTTC. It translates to CASGPISGGSRYNEQFF.

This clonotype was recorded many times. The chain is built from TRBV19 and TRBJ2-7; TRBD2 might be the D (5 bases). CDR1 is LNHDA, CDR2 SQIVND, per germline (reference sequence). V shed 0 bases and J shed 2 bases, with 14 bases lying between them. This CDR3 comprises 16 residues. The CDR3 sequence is CASSIDHRGLPYEQYF. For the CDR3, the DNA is TGTGCCAGTAGTATAGATCACCGGGGTCTCCCCTACGAGCAGTACTTC.

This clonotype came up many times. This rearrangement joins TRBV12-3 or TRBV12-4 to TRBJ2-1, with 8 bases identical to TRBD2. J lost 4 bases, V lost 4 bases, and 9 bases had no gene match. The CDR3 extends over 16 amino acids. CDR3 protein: CASSSPLAGKYNEQFF. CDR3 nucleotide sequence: TGTGCCAGCAGTTCCCCATTAGCGGGGAAATACAATGAGCAGTTCTTC.

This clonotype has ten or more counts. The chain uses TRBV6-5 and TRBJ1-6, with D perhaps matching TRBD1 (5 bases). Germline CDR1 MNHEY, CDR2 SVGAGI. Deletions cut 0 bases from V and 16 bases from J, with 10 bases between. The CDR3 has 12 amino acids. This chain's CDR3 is CASSYSRRELHF. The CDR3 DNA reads TGTGCCAGCAGTTACTCGCGCAGGGAGCTCCACTTT.

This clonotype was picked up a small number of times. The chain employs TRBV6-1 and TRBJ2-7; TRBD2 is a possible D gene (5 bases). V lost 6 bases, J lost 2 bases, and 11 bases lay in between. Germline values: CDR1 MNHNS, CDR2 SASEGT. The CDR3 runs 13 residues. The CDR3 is CASRLDMPYEQYF. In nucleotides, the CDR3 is TGTGCCAGCAGACTAGACATGCCCTACGAGCAGTACTTC.

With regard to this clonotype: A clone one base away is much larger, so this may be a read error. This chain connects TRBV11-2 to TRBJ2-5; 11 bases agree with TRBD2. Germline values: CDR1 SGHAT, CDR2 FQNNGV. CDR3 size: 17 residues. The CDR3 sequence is CTSSLVDSGGAGETQYF. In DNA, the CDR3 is TGTACCAGCAGCTTAGTTGATAGCGGGGGGGCTGGGGAGACCCAGTACTTC.

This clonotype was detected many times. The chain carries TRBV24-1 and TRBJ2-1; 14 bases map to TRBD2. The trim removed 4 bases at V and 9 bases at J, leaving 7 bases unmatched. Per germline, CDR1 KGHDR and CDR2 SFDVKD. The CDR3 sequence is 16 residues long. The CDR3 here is CATSEPGTSGRGEQFF. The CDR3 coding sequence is TGTGCCACCAGTGAGCCCGGGACTAGCGGGAGAGGTGAGCAGTTCTTC.

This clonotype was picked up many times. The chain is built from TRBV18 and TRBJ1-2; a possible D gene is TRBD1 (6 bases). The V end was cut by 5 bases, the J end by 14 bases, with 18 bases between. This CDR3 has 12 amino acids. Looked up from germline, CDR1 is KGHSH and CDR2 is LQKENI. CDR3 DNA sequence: TGTGCCAGCTCAGCCCGGGACACCCCGGGGACCTTC. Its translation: CASSARDTPGTF.

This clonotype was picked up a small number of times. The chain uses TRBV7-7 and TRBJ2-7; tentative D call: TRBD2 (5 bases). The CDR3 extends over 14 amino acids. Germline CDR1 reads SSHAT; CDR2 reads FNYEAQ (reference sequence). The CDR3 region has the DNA TGTGCTAGCGAAGGGAAGGAAACGTTCCACGAGCAGTACGTC. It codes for CASEGKETFHEQYV.

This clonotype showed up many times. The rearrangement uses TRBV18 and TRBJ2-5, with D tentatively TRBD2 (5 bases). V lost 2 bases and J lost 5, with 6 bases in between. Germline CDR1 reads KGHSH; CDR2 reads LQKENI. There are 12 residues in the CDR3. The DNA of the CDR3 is TGTGCCAGCTCACCAAAGCGGGAGACCCAGTACTTC. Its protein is CASSPKRETQYF. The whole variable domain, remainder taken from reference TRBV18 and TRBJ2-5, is NAGVMQNPRHLVRRRGQEARLRCSPMKGHSHVYWYRQLPEEGLKFMVYLQKENIIDESGMPKERFSAEFPKEGPSILRIQQVVRGDSAAYFCASSPKRETQYFGPGTRLLVL.

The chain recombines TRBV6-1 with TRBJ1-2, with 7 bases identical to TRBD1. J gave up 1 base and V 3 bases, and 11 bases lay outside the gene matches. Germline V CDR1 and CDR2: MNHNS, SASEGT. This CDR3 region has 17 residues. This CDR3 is CASSDPGQSPRNYGYTF. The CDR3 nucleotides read TGTGCCAGCAGTGACCCGGGACAGTCCCCTCGTAACTATGGCTACACCTTC.

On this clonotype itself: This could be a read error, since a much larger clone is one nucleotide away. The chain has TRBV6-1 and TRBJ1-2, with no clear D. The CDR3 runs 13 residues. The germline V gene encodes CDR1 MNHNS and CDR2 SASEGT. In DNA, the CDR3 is TGTGCCGGCAGTTTTGACGGAAACTATGGCTACACCTTC. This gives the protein CAGSFDGNYGYTF.

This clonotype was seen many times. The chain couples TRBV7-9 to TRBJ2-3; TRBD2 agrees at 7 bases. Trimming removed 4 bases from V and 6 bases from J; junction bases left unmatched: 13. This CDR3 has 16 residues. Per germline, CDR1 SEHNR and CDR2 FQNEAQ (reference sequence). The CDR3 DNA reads TGTGCCAGCAGCTCAACTCGGGACTACCGGTTGGATACGCAGTATTTT. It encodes CASSSTRDYRLDTQYF.

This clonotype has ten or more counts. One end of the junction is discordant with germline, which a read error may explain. CDR3 DNA: TGTGCTAGCAGCTTAGAGATTTACAATGAGCAGTTCTTC. Protein sequence: CASSLEIYNEQFF. The chain employs TRBV7-7 and TRBJ2-1; D not resolved. The CDR3 has 13 amino acids. Germline CDR1 is SSHAT and CDR2 is FNYEAQ (reference sequence).

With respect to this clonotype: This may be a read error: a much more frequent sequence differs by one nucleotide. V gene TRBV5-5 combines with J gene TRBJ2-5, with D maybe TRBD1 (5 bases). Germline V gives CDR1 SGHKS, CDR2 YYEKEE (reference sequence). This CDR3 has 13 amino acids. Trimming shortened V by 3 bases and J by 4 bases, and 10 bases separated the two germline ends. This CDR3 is CASSSDSPETQYF. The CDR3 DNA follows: TGTGCCAGCAGCTCTGACAGCCCAGAGACCCAGTACTTC.

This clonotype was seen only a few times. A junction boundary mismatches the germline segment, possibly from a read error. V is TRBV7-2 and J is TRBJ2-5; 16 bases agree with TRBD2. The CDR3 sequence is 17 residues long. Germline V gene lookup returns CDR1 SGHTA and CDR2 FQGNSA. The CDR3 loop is CASSQMGLAGGEEPQYF. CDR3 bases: TGTGCCAGCAGCCAAATGGGACTAGCGGGGGGGGAAGAGCCCCAGTACTTC.

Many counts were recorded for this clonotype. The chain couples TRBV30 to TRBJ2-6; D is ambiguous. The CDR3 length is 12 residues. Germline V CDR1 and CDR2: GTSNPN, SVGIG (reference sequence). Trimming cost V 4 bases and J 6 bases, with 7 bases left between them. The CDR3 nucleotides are TGTGCCTGGACCCGCGCGGCCAACGTCCTGACTTTC. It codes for CAWTRAANVLTF.

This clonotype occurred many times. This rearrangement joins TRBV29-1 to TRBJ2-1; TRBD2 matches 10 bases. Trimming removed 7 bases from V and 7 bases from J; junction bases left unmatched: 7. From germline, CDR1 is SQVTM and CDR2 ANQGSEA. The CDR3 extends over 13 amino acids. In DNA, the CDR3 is TGCAGCGGCGAGGGACTAGCGCCGAATGAGCAGTTCTTC. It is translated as CSGEGLAPNEQFF.

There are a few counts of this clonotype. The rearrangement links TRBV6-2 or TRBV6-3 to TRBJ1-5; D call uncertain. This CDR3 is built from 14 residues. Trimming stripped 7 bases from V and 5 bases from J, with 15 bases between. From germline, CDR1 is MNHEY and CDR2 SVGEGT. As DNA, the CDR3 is TGTGCCAGCACCCCTAGGCTGGGGTATCAGCCCCAGCATTTT. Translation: CASTPRLGYQPQHF.

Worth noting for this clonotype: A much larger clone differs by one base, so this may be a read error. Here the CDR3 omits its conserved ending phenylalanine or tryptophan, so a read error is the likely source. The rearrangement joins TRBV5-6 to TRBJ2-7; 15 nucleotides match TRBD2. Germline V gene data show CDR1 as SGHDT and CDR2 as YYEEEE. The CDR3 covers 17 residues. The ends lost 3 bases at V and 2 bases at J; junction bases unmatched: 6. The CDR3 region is CASSSYRTSGRAYEQYL. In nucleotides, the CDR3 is TGTGCCAGCAGCTCCTATCGGACTAGCGGGAGGGCCTACGAGCAGTACCTC.

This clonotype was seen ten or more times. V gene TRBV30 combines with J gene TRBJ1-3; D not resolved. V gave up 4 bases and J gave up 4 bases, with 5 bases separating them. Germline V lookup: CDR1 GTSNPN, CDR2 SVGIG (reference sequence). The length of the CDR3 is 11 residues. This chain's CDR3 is CAWTGGNTIYF. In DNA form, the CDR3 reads TGTGCCTGGACTGGGGGAAACACCATATATTTT.

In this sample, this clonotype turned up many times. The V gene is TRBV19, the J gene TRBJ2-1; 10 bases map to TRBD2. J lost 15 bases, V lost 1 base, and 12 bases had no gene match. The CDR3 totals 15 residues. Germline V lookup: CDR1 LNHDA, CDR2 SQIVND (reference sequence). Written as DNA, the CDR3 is TGTGCCAGTAGTATAGGGAGCGGGAGGGCCTCTTTACGGTTCTTC. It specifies CASSIGSGRASLRFF.

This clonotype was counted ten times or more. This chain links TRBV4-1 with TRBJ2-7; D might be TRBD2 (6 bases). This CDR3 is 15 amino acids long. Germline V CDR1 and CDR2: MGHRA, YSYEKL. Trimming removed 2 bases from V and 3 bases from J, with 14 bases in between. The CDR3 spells CASSQITGEVYEQYF. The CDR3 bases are TGCGCCAGCAGCCAAATTACGGGAGAGGTCTACGAGCAGTACTTC.

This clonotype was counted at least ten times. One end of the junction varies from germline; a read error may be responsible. The CDR3 sequence: CASSLESPWTAGNPIYF. Here the CDR3 DNA reads TGTGCCAGCAGCTTAGAATCTCCGTGGACAGCTGGAAACCCCATATATTTT. The chain couples TRBV7-8 to TRBJ1-3; TRBD1 might be the D (6 bases). CDR1 is SGHVS, CDR2 FQNEAQ, per germline. The CDR3 length is 17 residues.

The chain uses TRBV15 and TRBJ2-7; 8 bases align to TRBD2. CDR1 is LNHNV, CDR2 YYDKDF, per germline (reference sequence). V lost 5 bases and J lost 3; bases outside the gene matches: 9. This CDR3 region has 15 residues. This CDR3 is CATSLDGGGDYEQYF. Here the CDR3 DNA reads TGTGCCACCAGCCTTGACGGGGGGGGGGACTACGAGCAGTACTTC.

CDR3 loop: CASSPTGELYEQYF. The CDR3 nucleotides read TGTGCCAGCAGTCCTACAGGAGAACTCTACGAGCAGTACTTC. This chain joins TRBV25-1 and TRBJ2-7, with D perhaps matching TRBD1 (5 bases). This CDR3 has 14 residues. The V end was cut by 5 bases, the J end by 3 bases, with 14 bases between. Germline V gives CDR1 MGHDK, CDR2 SYGVNS.